One and the same sample provided the 9 T cell receptor beta chains below, sequenced in a study of a mutant IDH1 vaccine in newly diagnosed glioma. The assay was immunoSEQ multiplex PCR, and TCRdb's table has in-frame clones only and misses some. The sample yields about 98,000 clones, 85% to 90% seen once. The time point denotes: baseline, week 1 (first vaccination visit). Described treatment: pre-vaccination baseline after standard-of-care therapy. Source: PBMCs, taken from a glioma patient treated with radiotherapy, temozolomide or both. These receptors were collected from a woman in her 50s with glioma.

V is TRBV11-2 and J is TRBJ2-1; 10 bases are shared with TRBD2. Looked up from germline, CDR1 is SGHAT and CDR2 is FQNNGV. The junction had 3 bases not matched to a gene; V was cut back by 6 bases and J by 4 bases. This CDR3 has 14 residues. DNA for the CDR3: TGTGCCAGCAGGAAGCGGGAGGGATACAATGAGCAGTTCTTC. Translating it yields CASRKREGYNEQFF. Variable domain in full (rest from reference TRBV11-2 and TRBJ2-1): EAGVAQSPRYKIIEKRQSVAFWCNPISGHATLYWYQQILGQGPKLLIQFQNNGVVDDSQLPKDRFSAERLKGVDSTLKIQPAKLEDSAVYLCASRKREGYNEQFFGPGTRLTVL.

This chain links TRBV6-6 with TRBJ2-7; TRBD2 matches at 14 bases. J gave up 3 bases and V 5 bases, and 0 bases lay outside the gene matches. CDR3 length equals 14 residues. Germline CDR1 reads MNHNY; CDR2 reads SVGAGI (reference sequence). CDR3 in amino acids: CASSGTSGSYEQYF. Here the CDR3 DNA reads TGTGCCAGCAGTGGGACTAGCGGGAGCTACGAGCAGTACTTC.

The chain recombines TRBV27 with TRBJ2-7; 11 nucleotides match TRBD2. Germline V CDR1 and CDR2: MNHEY, SMNVEV (reference sequence). There are 14 residues in the CDR3. V trimming: 6 bases; J trimming: 4 bases; junction bases outside the gene matches: 5. The CDR3 spells CASSRLAGNYEQYF. In nucleotides, the CDR3 is TGTGCCAGCAGCCGACTAGCGGGGAATTACGAGCAGTACTTC.

The chain recombines TRBV18 with TRBJ2-2; the D gene is possibly TRBD2 (5 bases). V was clipped by 0 bases and J by 6 bases, with 17 bases between them. The CDR3 is made up of 17 amino acids. Germline CDR1 and CDR2: KGHSH and LQKENI. Here the CDR3 reads CASSPPIALIDSGELFF. The CDR3 coding sequence is TGTGCCAGCTCACCACCGATAGCGTTGATCGACTCCGGGGAGCTGTTTTTT.

The chain employs TRBV7-9 and TRBJ2-2; 9 nucleotides match TRBD2. With V trimmed by 10 bases and J by 3 bases, 15 bases remained unmatched. The CDR3 consists of 17 residues. The V gene's germline CDR1 is SEHNR and CDR2 FQNEAQ (reference sequence). The DNA for the CDR3 is TGTGCCACCCCCGGGAATAGCGGGAGTTTGGACACCGGGGAGCTGTTTTTT. Its protein is CATPGNSGSLDTGELFF.

The rearrangement joins TRBV5-4 to TRBJ2-1; the match to TRBD2 covers 9 bases. Per the germline V gene, CDR1 is SGHNT and CDR2 is YYREEE (reference sequence). The length of the CDR3 is 15 residues. V lost 1 base, J lost 4 bases, and 3 bases stayed unmatched. CDR3 amino acids: CASSLKREAYNEQFF. The CDR3, as DNA: TGTGCCAGCAGCTTGAAGCGGGAGGCTTACAATGAGCAGTTCTTC.

This chain links TRBV28 with TRBJ1-2, with D unresolved. Trimming removed 3 bases from V and 8 bases from J, with 28 bases in between. In germline, CDR1 is MDHEN, CDR2 SYDVKM. The CDR3 consists of 18 residues. The CDR3 region has the DNA TGTGCCAGCAGTTTCCCCGCATTCAACCCTGCGTCCAATAAAGGCTACACCTTC. This codes for CASSFPAFNPASNKGYTF.

This chain joins TRBV10-1 and TRBJ2-7, with 10 nucleotides matching TRBD1. Losses at the gene ends were 4 bases for V and 4 bases for J; bases not matched to a gene: 4. Germline loops: CDR1 WNHNN, CDR2 SYGVQD (reference sequence). The CDR3 covers 14 residues. The CDR3 protein is CASSGGQGGYEQYF. CDR3 DNA sequence: TGCGCCAGCAGTGGTGGACAGGGGGGGTACGAGCAGTACTTC.

V usage is TRBV11-1 and J usage is TRBJ2-1; 9 bases agree with TRBD1. This CDR3 region has 15 residues. Germline V gene sequence: CDR1 SGHAT, CDR2 FQDESV (reference sequence). Trimming removed 5 bases from V and 8 bases from J; junction bases left unmatched: 10. CDR3 sequence: CASSRQGQGIDEQFF. The CDR3 region has the DNA TGTGCCAGCAGCAGGCAGGGACAGGGAATCGATGAGCAGTTCTTC.